This entry features one T cell receptor (beta chain) sequence. Its antigen remains unidentified. Sequence data for DNA of cultured CD4+ T cells were generated by the Oncomine TCR Beta short-read assay. In TCRdb, the PCR reads were re-called with MiXCR into one record per CDR3 protein. The sample includes about 16,000 distinct CDR3 sequences, around 55% of them seen just once. This sample's time point: late sampling 161 to 241 days after vaccination in a few convalescent patients. Treatment here: approximately 9-day PBMC culture with coronavirus spike peptide pools or control peptides (ViraFEST assay). Before TCRs were sequenced, ViraFEST expanded antigen-specific T cells with peptide pools. This record belongs to a study of vaccination and CD4 T cells after COVID-19. Looking at the study overall: The convalescents comprised six males and four females, two of them Hispanic. The stimulus for the cells was overlapping spike peptides derived from SARS-CoV-2, HCoV-NL63, HCoV-OC43 and HCoV-229E.

The V gene end was trimmed by 1 base and the J gene end by 8 bases; junction bases not matched to a gene: 11. Germline V gene lookup returns CDR1 SGHNT and CDR2 YYREEE (reference sequence). The CDR3 contains 15 residues. The genes are TRBV5-4 and TRBJ1-1, with 7 nucleotides matching TRBD1. Specimen: CD4+ T cells from blood, cultured in vitro, collected about 7 months after SARS-CoV-2 vaccination. The receptor comes from a human donor who had recovered from COVID-19. The chain's CDR3 is CASSLRQGVGREAFF. In nucleotides, the CDR3 is TGTGCCAGCAGCTTGAGACAGGGCGTCGGTAGAGAAGCTTTCTTT.